These 9 T cell receptor beta chains share one sample of origin, sequenced in a study of T cell repertoires in cytomegalovirus infection (dated by TCRdb to the late 2010s). For sequencing, an Illumina HiSeq 1500 was employed. TCRdb trimmed public reads at Q25 via fastp, called clones via MiXCR and kept in-frame beta chains. Rows are combined by CDR3 protein, so each entry shows the most common genes and DNA. The sample table lists 300,000 or so distinct CDR3 sequences, roughly 23% of them with a count of one. More than 11% of the sample goes to the ten largest clones. Sequencing input: PBMCs. The receptors here all came from a human donor in good health (CMV status not recorded). Some clones in this sample may be carry-over from other donors' samples.

This clonotype was picked up many times. The CDR3 DNA sequence: TGTGCCAGCAGCTTAGTTGGCGGGACATCCTACAATGAGCAGTTCTTC. Its protein product is CASSLVGGTSYNEQFF. The chain recombines TRBV7-2 with TRBJ2-1; D is tentatively TRBD1 or TRBD2 (6 bases each). This CDR3 has 16 residues. V lost 1 base and J 1 base, leaving 11 bases between the germline ends. The germline V gene has CDR1 SGHTA and CDR2 FQGNSA.

This clonotype was counted between two and nine times. The V gene is TRBV28, the J gene TRBJ1-2; possible D gene TRBD1, 5 bases. The germline CDR1 and CDR2 sequences are MDHEN and SYDVKM. V lost 3 bases to trimming and J lost 4 bases, with 12 bases between them. The CDR3 length is 14 residues. CDR3 loop: CASSFSRELYGYTF. The DNA of the CDR3 is TGTGCCAGCAGTTTCTCCAGGGAGCTCTATGGCTACACCTTC.

The chain links TRBV6-2 or TRBV6-3 to TRBJ2-2; possibly TRBD1 or TRBD2 for D (5 bases each). Germline CDR1 and CDR2: MNHEY and SVGEGT. The CDR3 loop spans 18 amino acids. Deletions cut 2 bases from V and 3 bases from J, with 19 bases between. The CDR3 DNA is TGTGCCAGCAGTTACCCCTCCAGACGGGGCATCTACACCGGGGAGCTGTTTTTT. Protein sequence: CASSYPSRRGIYTGELFF.

In this sample, this clonotype turned up many times. The gene calls are TRBV7-2 and TRBJ2-1; TRBD2 matches 10 bases. Germline CDR1 is SGHTA and CDR2 is FQGNSA. V shed 3 bases, J shed 5 bases, and the junction held 7 bases outside the gene matches. The CDR3 spans 16 residues. In DNA form, the CDR3 reads TGTGCCAGCAGCTTCCCCACTAGCGGGACAAACAATGAGCAGTTCTTC. It is translated as CASSFPTSGTNNEQFF.

This clonotype was observed a handful of times. The chain is built from TRBV7-8 and TRBJ2-1; 8 bases agree with TRBD2. Germline V gene lookup returns CDR1 SGHVS and CDR2 FQNEAQ. Germline trimming cut 5 bases from V and 0 bases from J; bases unmatched to any gene: 6. The CDR3 totals 16 residues. CDR3 DNA sequence: TGTGCCAGCAGCCCAACGGGGGGGCCCTCCTACAATGAGCAGTTCTTC. Protein sequence: CASSPTGGPSYNEQFF.

The rearrangement uses TRBV4-3 and TRBJ2-5; 13 nucleotides line up with TRBD2. J was trimmed by 5 bases and V by 4 bases; bases with no gene match: 13. Germline V gene lookup returns CDR1 LGHNA and CDR2 YSLEER. The CDR3 sequence is 18 residues long. DNA of the CDR3: TGCGCCAGCAGCCCGCGCGAACTAGCGGGAGGGCGGGGCGAGACCCAGTACTTC. The encoded protein is CASSPRELAGGRGETQYF.

This clonotype has just a few counts. This chain connects TRBV15 to TRBJ1-5; 7 bases map to TRBD1. The trim removed 0 bases at V and 3 bases at J, leaving 2 bases unmatched. CDR1 is LNHNV and CDR2 is YYDKDF in the germline V gene (reference sequence). CDR3 length equals 15 residues. Written as DNA, the CDR3 is TGTGCCACCAGCAGAGACGACAGGGACAATCAGCCCCAGCATTTT. Amino acid sequence: CATSRDDRDNQPQHF.

This clonotype was detected many times. V usage is TRBV7-2 and J usage is TRBJ2-7, with D hard to call. This CDR3 comprises 13 residues. Germline V gene lookup returns CDR1 SGHTA and CDR2 FQGNSA. V lost 5 bases and J 6 bases, leaving 14 bases between the germline ends. CDR3 DNA sequence: TGTGCCAGCAGCCCAGAAGGCGGCTCCGAGCAGTACTTC. Translation gives CASSPEGGSEQYF.

This clonotype occurred many times. V gene TRBV7-9 combines with J gene TRBJ1-1, with D possibly matching TRBD1 (5 bases). The CDR3 is 14 residues long. From germline, CDR1 is SEHNR and CDR2 FQNEAQ (reference sequence). Trimming pared 5 bases from V and 5 bases from J, leaving 15 bases between. CDR3 loop: CASSRTSKGTEAFF. The CDR3 DNA is TGTGCCAGCAGCCGGACATCGAAGGGAACTGAAGCTTTCTTT.